The 28 T cell receptor beta chains given below trace back to one sample, sequenced in a study of blood T cell repertoires in COVID-19. TCRdb's table, derived via immunoSEQ multiplex PCR, lists solely in-frame clones and lacks some. The data contain around 270,000 clones, roughly 80% of them singletons. Sequencing input: peripheral blood. The receptors here all came from a person aged 70 to 79 with COVID-19, enrolled during active disease.

The chain carries TRBV19 and TRBJ2-7; D is uncertain. Germline V gene sequence: CDR1 LNHDA, CDR2 SQIVND (reference sequence). CDR3 size: 13 residues. Trimming shortened V by 4 bases and J by 3 bases, and 10 bases separated the two germline ends. In DNA, the CDR3 is TGTGCCAGTAGTAACTTGGGCAGCTACGAGCAGTACTTC. Amino acids: CASSNLGSYEQYF.

This chain connects TRBV7-2 to TRBJ2-5; a possible D gene is TRBD2 (6 bases). Germline values: CDR1 SGHTA, CDR2 FQGNSA. V lost 1 base and J 7 bases, leaving 16 bases between the germline ends. The CDR3 spans 15 residues. The CDR3 bases are TGTGCCAGCAGCTTAGTACGGGATGGGGGGTGGACCCAGTACTTC. Translation: CASSLVRDGGWTQYF.

This chain uses TRBV5-1 with TRBJ1-3; 7 bases are shared with TRBD1. The V segment lost 4 bases and the J segment 1 base; nucleotides outside the gene matches: 8. There are 16 residues in the CDR3. Germline values: CDR1 SGHRS, CDR2 YFSETQ. CDR3 nucleotides: TGCGCCAGCAGCCCGACAGGGTCGGCATCTGGAAACACCATATATTTT. Protein product: CASSPTGSASGNTIYF.

The chain employs TRBV7-2 and TRBJ2-7, with D uncertain. Trimming removed 3 bases at V and 3 bases at J, with 9 bases between. The CDR3 is 13 residues long. Germline loops: CDR1 SGHTA, CDR2 FQGNSA. The CDR3 reads CASSFGARYEQYF. CDR3 sequence (DNA): TGTGCCAGCAGCTTCGGTGCCCGCTACGAGCAGTACTTC.

This clone appeared a few times. Other DNA sequences in the same sample also yield this CDR3. This chain uses TRBV5-1 with TRBJ2-7; 10 bases are shared with TRBD2. The CDR3 spans 14 residues. V lost 4 bases and J lost 5; bases outside the gene matches: 6. Germline V gives CDR1 SGHRS, CDR2 YFSETQ. The CDR3, as DNA: TGCGCCAGCAGCCGAGCGGGGGGGCTCCACGAGCAGTACTTC. It translates to CASSRAGGLHEQYF.

The V call is TRBV5-1, the J call TRBJ2-1; 7 bases match TRBD1. Germline values: CDR1 SGHRS, CDR2 YFSETQ. This CDR3 has 13 amino acids. Unmatched junction bases numbered 8, after V lost 4 bases and J lost 10 bases. The CDR3 DNA sequence: TGCGCCAGCAGCATAGGACAGGTCAACGAGCAGTTCTTC. Its protein is CASSIGQVNEQFF.

Concerning this clone: At the DNA level, this CDR3 is encoded by other sequences in the same sample as well. The DNA for the CDR3 is TGTGCCAGCAGTTTGGGACAGTCCTACGAGCAGTACTTC. Protein product: CASSLGQSYEQYF. The chain is built from TRBV12-3 or TRBV12-4 and TRBJ2-7; 7 bases align to TRBD1. V was pared by 3 bases and J by 1 base, with 0 bases of the junction left unmatched. CDR3 length: 13 amino acids.

The chain employs TRBV2 and TRBJ1-5; 9 bases are a match to TRBD1. Germline values: CDR1 SNHLY, CDR2 FYNNEI. The CDR3 contains 16 residues. The trim removed 6 bases at V and 2 bases at J, leaving 8 bases unmatched. The CDR3 sequence is CASSPDRGGRNQPQHF. The CDR3 DNA sequence: TGTGCCAGCAGCCCGGACAGGGGAGGGCGCAATCAGCCCCAGCATTTT.

V and J are TRBV7-2 and TRBJ2-2; 9 nucleotides agree with TRBD2. V trimming: 5 bases; J trimming: 3 bases; junction bases outside the gene matches: 4. The CDR3 contains 15 residues. CDR1 is SGHTA, CDR2 FQGNSA, per germline. CDR3 in DNA: TGTGCCAGCAGCCCATTAGCGGGAGACACCGGGGAGCTGTTTTTT. Translated: CASSPLAGDTGELFF.

This chain uses TRBV28 with TRBJ2-2; TRBD1 aligns across 7 bases. The CDR3 runs 16 residues. Looked up from germline, CDR1 is MDHEN and CDR2 is SYDVKM. Trimming took 5 bases from V and 4 from J; bases not matched to a gene: 10. The CDR3 reads CASSDPGGSITGELFF. CDR3 sequence (DNA): TGTGCCAGCAGTGATCCAGGGGGTTCGATCACCGGGGAGCTGTTTTTT.

The V gene is TRBV6-5, the J gene TRBJ1-1; D is unresolved. Trimming stripped 0 bases from V and 3 bases from J, with 5 bases between. This CDR3 spans 13 amino acids. Germline CDR1 MNHEY, CDR2 SVGAGI. The CDR3 coding sequence is TGTGCCAGCAGTTACTCCCGGGACACTGAAGCTTTCTTT. It translates to CASSYSRDTEAFF.

The chain couples TRBV7-9 to TRBJ2-1, with 8 bases that match TRBD1. Germline values: CDR1 SEHNR, CDR2 FQNEAQ (reference sequence). Losses at the gene ends were 6 bases for V and 3 bases for J; bases not matched to a gene: 10. This CDR3 has 16 amino acids. The CDR3 sequence: CASSTDRGAHYNEQFF. The CDR3 DNA reads TGTGCCAGCAGTACAGACAGGGGCGCCCACTACAATGAGCAGTTCTTC.

The DNA for the CDR3 is TGTGCCAGCAGCGTAGCCCTGACCGGAGTTCTGTTTTTT. Amino acid sequence: CASSVALTGVLFF. The chain couples TRBV9 to TRBJ1-4; no clear D gene. The CDR3 is made up of 13 amino acids. Trimming shortened V by 0 bases and J by 14 bases, and 14 bases separated the two germline ends. CDR1 and CDR2 (germline): SGDLS, YYNGEE.

The chain is built from TRBV5-6 and TRBJ2-3, with 9 bases identical to TRBD1. The CDR3 covers 15 residues. J was trimmed by 6 bases and V by 2 bases; bases with no gene match: 7. Germline CDR1 reads SGHDT; CDR2 reads YYEEEE. CDR3 in DNA: TGTGCCAGCAGCTTACCGGGACAGGGTTCCGATACGCAGTATTTT. Translated, it gives CASSLPGQGSDTQYF. The complete variable domain, with remaining parts taken from reference TRBV5-6 and TRBJ2-3, reads DAGVTQSPTHLIKTRGQQVTLRCSPKSGHDTVSWYQQALGQGPQFIFQYYEEEERQRGNFPDRFSGHQFPNYSSELNVNALLLGDSALYLCASSLPGQGSDTQYFGPGTRLTVL.

The CDR3 protein is CASSSTGGSNQPQHF. The CDR3 bases are TGTGCCAGCAGTTCCACAGGGGGAAGTAATCAGCCCCAGCATTTT. The V and J genes are TRBV6-2 or TRBV6-3 and TRBJ1-5; TRBD1 aligns across 8 bases. CDR1 and CDR2 (germline): MNHEY, SVGEGT. The trim removed 4 bases at V and 4 bases at J, leaving 6 bases unmatched. This CDR3 has 15 amino acids.

V gene TRBV28 combines with J gene TRBJ1-4; 10 nucleotides match TRBD1. Per germline, CDR1 MDHEN and CDR2 SYDVKM. V gave up 2 bases and J gave up 7 bases; unmatched junction bases: 13. The CDR3 extends over 18 amino acids. The CDR3 protein is CASSLAGQGIGFFEKLFF. The CDR3 DNA reads as TGTGCCAGCAGTTTAGCGGGACAGGGGATTGGGTTCTTTGAAAAACTGTTTTTT.

This chain links TRBV28 with TRBJ1-3, with D perhaps matching TRBD1 (6 bases). Germline V gene sequence: CDR1 MDHEN, CDR2 SYDVKM. CDR3 size: 15 residues. Deletions cut 4 bases from V and 7 bases from J, with 17 bases between. CDR3 coding DNA: TGTGCCAGCAGTTCCCTTCACAGGGTCGAGAACACCATATATTTT. This codes for CASSSLHRVENTIYF.

The chain employs TRBV5-4 and TRBJ1-1; D is uncertain. The germline CDR1 and CDR2 sequences are SGHNT and YYREEE (reference sequence). This CDR3 region has 12 residues. V gave up 4 bases and J gave up 8 bases, with 12 bases separating them. The CDR3 sequence is CASSPLSGEAFF. CDR3 sequence (DNA): TGTGCCAGCAGCCCATTGAGCGGGGAAGCTTTCTTT.

In its sample, this clone was seen a few times. The V and J genes are TRBV5-5 and TRBJ1-4; no reliable D call. The V gene lost 4 bases and the J gene lost 6 bases, with 13 bases spanning the gap. The CDR3 length is 14 residues. Germline CDR1 and CDR2: SGHKS and YYEKEE (reference sequence). The CDR3 sequence: CASSGAGKDEKLFF. For the CDR3, the DNA is TGTGCCAGCAGCGGCGCGGGGAAGGATGAAAAACTGTTTTTT.

The chain is built from TRBV19 and TRBJ1-5; the match to TRBD1 covers 9 bases. This CDR3 region has 16 residues. The V gene end was trimmed by 3 bases and the J gene end by 7 bases; junction bases not matched to a gene: 10. Germline V gives CDR1 LNHDA, CDR2 SQIVND (reference sequence). CDR3 DNA sequence: TGTGCCAGTAGTATCCGTCGGACAGGGGAGGGACAGCCCCAGCATTTT. The encoded protein is CASSIRRTGEGQPQHF. The whole variable domain, remainder taken from reference TRBV19 and TRBJ1-5, is DGGITQSPKYLFRKEGQNVTLSCEQNLNHDAMYWYRQDPGQGLRLIYYSQIVNDFQKGDIAEGYSVSREKKESFPLTVTSAQKNPTAFYLCASSIRRTGEGQPQHFGDGTRLSIL.

This chain links TRBV7-6 with TRBJ1-1; 7 bases map to TRBD1. The ends lost 5 bases at V and 1 base at J; junction bases unmatched: 10. Germline-derived CDR1 and CDR2 are SGHVS and FNYEAQ. This CDR3 is 16 amino acids long. Written as DNA, the CDR3 is TGTGCCAGCAGCCATAAAGCCGGGACAGCGAACACTGAAGCTTTCTTT. It specifies CASSHKAGTANTEAFF.

The J gene is TRBJ1-5, the V gene TRBV6-5; 7 nucleotides match TRBD1. Trimming at V came to 6 bases and at J to 2 bases, leaving 7 bases not matched to a gene. CDR3 length: 15 amino acids. CDR1 and CDR2 from the germline V gene are MNHEY and SVGAGI. CDR3 in DNA: TGTGCCAGCAGCCGTGACAGGGACGGCAATCAGCCCCAGCATTTT. Translation gives CASSRDRDGNQPQHF.

The J gene is TRBJ1-3, the V gene TRBV5-6; D is unresolved. CDR3 length: 12 residues. The germline V and J ends were trimmed by 7 bases and 4 bases, with 9 bases remaining between them. From germline, CDR1 is SGHDT and CDR2 YYEEEE. CDR3 residues: CASGTLGNTIYF. Here the CDR3 DNA reads TGTGCCAGCGGCACCTTAGGAAACACCATATATTTT.

The chain is built from TRBV30 and TRBJ1-1, with TRBD1 as a possible D gene (5 bases). The germline gives CDR1 GTSNPN, CDR2 SVGIG (reference sequence). The CDR3 consists of 15 residues. Trimming took 3 bases from V and 1 from J, leaving 15 bases between them. CDR3 sequence reads: CAWSVNGGTNTEAFF. DNA for the CDR3: TGTGCCTGGAGCGTCAACGGGGGAACGAACACTGAAGCTTTCTTT.

This clone appeared once. The chain links TRBV27 to TRBJ1-1; D is unresolved. Deletions cut 5 bases from V and 0 bases from J, with 13 bases between. The germline CDR1 and CDR2 sequences are MNHEY and SMNVEV (reference sequence). The CDR3 is made up of 15 amino acids. The CDR3 DNA reads TGTGCCAGCAGTCTGATCAACGGGGTGAACACTGAAGCTTTCTTT. Translated, it gives CASSLINGVNTEAFF.

V gene TRBV6-6 combines with J gene TRBJ2-4, with D perhaps matching TRBD1 (6 bases). Germline values: CDR1 MNHNY, CDR2 SVGAGI (reference sequence). This CDR3 has 16 residues. V dropped 6 bases and J dropped 1 base, with 16 bases sitting between them. CDR3 loop: CASRGTGSSAKNIQYF. In nucleotides, the CDR3 is TGTGCCAGCAGGGGAACAGGGTCATCGGCCAAAAACATTCAGTACTTC.

The chain joins TRBV15 to TRBJ1-5, with 7 nucleotides matching TRBD1. The CDR3 has 15 residues. V lost 4 bases, J lost 7 bases, and 10 bases stayed unmatched. Germline CDR1 is LNHNV and CDR2 is YYDKDF (reference sequence). The CDR3 nucleotides read TGTGCCACCAGCAAGCCAGGGGGTTCTTGGCAGCCCCAGCATTTT. As protein: CATSKPGGSWQPQHF.

This chain joins TRBV3-1 (or the pseudogene TRBV3-2) and TRBJ1-1; D is uncertain. The V end was cut by 3 bases, the J end by 11 bases, with 19 bases between. From germline, CDR1 is LGHDT and CDR2 YNNKEL (reference sequence). There are 14 residues in the CDR3. The CDR3 DNA reads TGTGCCAGCAGCCAGGCCCCCTCGGGGATAGGGGCTTTCTTT. It codes for CASSQAPSGIGAFF.